What follows are 22 T cell receptor beta chains derived from one specimen sequenced in a study of spatial heterogeneity in lung cancer. Indicated time point: blood at routine non-recurrence follow-up after resection. Unsorted tumor, nontumor lung tissue or cryopreserved PBMC supplied the whole RNA. TCRdb called the 5' RACE reads again in MiXCR, with one record for every CDR3 protein. Of 51,000 or so distinct CDR3 sequences detected, more than 6.5% appear once; the ten largest clones hold 35%. The sample was PBMCs, taken at follow-up. These receptors originate from a female donor with early-stage non-small cell lung cancer.

In its sample, this clonotype was seen many times. The rearrangement uses TRBV29-1 and TRBJ2-4; 11 bases are shared with TRBD1. The CDR3 extends over 12 amino acids. Germline values: CDR1 SQVTM, CDR2 ANQGSEA. J gave up 8 bases and V 7 bases, and 4 bases lay outside the gene matches. As DNA, the CDR3 is TGCAGCGCGGGACAGGGGGACGACATTCAGTACTTC. Its translation is CSAGQGDDIQYF.

This clonotype came up a few times. The genes are TRBV20-1 and TRBJ2-4; possible D gene TRBD2, 6 bases. This CDR3 comprises 15 residues. V was cut by 3 bases and J by 7 bases, with 19 bases left in between. Germline V gene lookup returns CDR1 DFQATT and CDR2 SNEGSKA (reference sequence). CDR3 nucleotides: TGCAGTGCTAGGGGCCCTACTAGCAAGGGCAACATTCAGTACTTC. Translating it yields CSARGPTSKGNIQYF.

This clonotype has just a few counts. The chain uses TRBV6-1 and TRBJ1-5; D call uncertain. V lost 8 bases to trimming and J lost 3 bases, with 20 bases between them. CDR1 and CDR2 (germline): MNHNS, SASEGT. The CDR3 is 16 amino acids. CDR3 protein: CASASSIVRDNQPQHF. The CDR3 DNA is TGTGCCAGCGCATCTTCTATCGTGAGGGACAATCAGCCCCAGCATTTT.

There are many counts of this clonotype. The chain uses TRBV6-5 and TRBJ1-4; 7 bases are a match to TRBD1. Germline-derived CDR1 and CDR2 are MNHEY and SVGAGI. V gave up 0 bases and J gave up 5 bases; unmatched junction bases: 3. This CDR3 comprises 15 residues. CDR3 bases: TGTGCCAGCAGTTACTCGAAGGGGGCCAATGAAAAACTGTTTTTT. Translating it yields CASSYSKGANEKLFF.

This clonotype was found many times. This chain uses TRBV20-1 with TRBJ2-7; TRBD2 matches at 11 bases. CDR3 length equals 17 residues. Germline V gene sequence: CDR1 DFQATT, CDR2 SNEGSKA (reference sequence). V lost 2 bases, J lost 3 bases, and 12 bases stayed unmatched. The CDR3 DNA follows: TGCAGTGCTAGATCCCTAGGACTAGCGGGTTTCGTCTACGAGCAGTACTTC. It encodes CSARSLGLAGFVYEQYF.

This clonotype was recorded many times. V and J are TRBV5-6 and TRBJ1-1; D possibly corresponds to TRBD1 (5 bases). Germline lookup yields CDR1 SGHDT and CDR2 YYEEEE. Trimming left V 4 bases short and J 7 bases short, with 20 bases between. The CDR3 sequence is 15 residues long. The DNA of the CDR3 is TGTGCCAGCAGCCGACCGGGACCTCAGATTCTTGAAGCTTTCTTT. It specifies CASSRPGPQILEAFF.

This clonotype was observed at least ten times. The gene calls are TRBV7-8 and TRBJ2-1; weak D call: TRBD2 (6 bases). V dropped 3 bases and J dropped 0 bases, with 9 bases sitting between them. Germline CDR1 and CDR2: SGHVS and FQNEAQ. The CDR3 covers 15 residues. The DNA of the CDR3 is TGTGCCAGCAGCTTGGCGGGGTTCTCCTACAATGAGCAGTTCTTC. It is translated as CASSLAGFSYNEQFF.

This clonotype came up many times. The gene calls are TRBV5-1 and TRBJ2-5; D is possibly TRBD1 (6 bases). CDR3 length: 13 residues. The germline CDR1 and CDR2 sequences are SGHRS and YFSETQ. V was shortened by 5 bases and J by 1 base, with 9 bases between the two germline ends. CDR3 amino acids: CASSGQIQETQYF. The CDR3 DNA sequence: TGCGCCAGCAGTGGACAGATCCAAGAGACCCAGTACTTC.

This clonotype was counted at least ten times. V gene TRBV12-3 or TRBV12-4 combines with J gene TRBJ1-2; D may be TRBD1 (5 bases). V lost 2 bases and J 3 bases, leaving 10 bases between the germline ends. The CDR3 has 14 amino acids. Here the CDR3 DNA reads TGTGCCAGCAGTTTACTCGACAGCCACTATGGCTACACCTTC. Its translation is CASSLLDSHYGYTF.

This clonotype was seen many times. The chain carries TRBV7-2 and TRBJ2-2; TRBD2 matches at 11 bases. This CDR3 has 14 residues. The V segment lost 7 bases and the J segment 6 bases; nucleotides outside the gene matches: 4. CDR1 and CDR2 from the germline V gene are SGHTA and FQGNSA. The CDR3 sequence: CASTSLAGAGELFF. The CDR3, as DNA: TGTGCCAGCACCTCACTAGCGGGGGCCGGGGAGCTGTTTTTT.

This clonotype came up a few times. The rearrangement joins TRBV5-1 to TRBJ1-2, with D perhaps TRBD1 (5 bases). The V end lost 0 bases, the J end lost 1 base, and 10 bases lay between the germline ends. CDR1 is SGHRS, CDR2 YFSETQ, per germline. The CDR3 has 15 amino acids. DNA of the CDR3: TGCGCCAGCAGCTTGGGGACATCCAGTAACTATGGCTACACCTTC. It translates to CASSLGTSSNYGYTF.

This clonotype was seen at least ten times. This rearrangement joins TRBV7-9 to TRBJ2-7; D is unresolved. This CDR3 has 13 amino acids. V was clipped by 8 bases and J by 3 bases, with 14 bases between them. The germline CDR1 and CDR2 sequences are SEHNR and FQNEAQ (reference sequence). CDR3: CASAALALYEQYF. DNA of the CDR3: TGTGCCAGCGCGGCTCTGGCCCTCTACGAGCAGTACTTC.

This clonotype has ten or more counts. The rearrangement joins TRBV3-1 to TRBJ2-1, with 12 positions matching TRBD2. Losses at the gene ends were 0 bases for V and 3 bases for J; bases not matched to a gene: 3. The length of the CDR3 is 17 residues. Germline V gene data show CDR1 as LGHDT and CDR2 as YNNKEL (reference sequence). CDR3 protein: CASSQELTSGGYNEQFF. In DNA form, the CDR3 reads TGTGCCAGCAGCCAAGAGTTGACTAGCGGGGGCTACAATGAGCAGTTCTTC.

This clonotype was detected many times. The rearrangement uses TRBV27 and TRBJ2-3; unclear D gene. CDR1 MNHEY and CDR2 SMNVEV come from the germline V gene (reference sequence). The CDR3 contains 11 residues. Trimming removed 4 bases at V and 4 bases at J, with 3 bases between. CDR3 in amino acids: CASSWADTQYF. DNA of the CDR3: TGTGCCAGCAGTTGGGCAGATACGCAGTATTTT.

This clonotype was counted a few times. The chain uses TRBV29-1 and TRBJ2-3; the D gene is possibly TRBD2 (7 bases). Germline CDR1 is SQVTM and CDR2 is ANQGSEA. Between the trimmed V and J ends, which lost 5 bases and 2 bases, there was a span of 20 bases. The CDR3 totals 16 residues. CDR3 residues: CSVTVQAGAITDTQYF. CDR3 nucleotide sequence: TGCAGCGTTACCGTACAGGCGGGGGCCATCACAGATACGCAGTATTTT.

Remarks on this clonotype: A read error may be the cause here, since a much bigger clone is one base away. V usage is TRBV5-1 and J usage is TRBJ1-1; D not certain. Germline CDR1 and CDR2: SGHRS and YFSETQ. The length of the CDR3 is 16 residues. Trimming shortened V by 6 bases and J by 1 base, and 19 bases separated the two germline ends. The CDR3 sequence: CASTLEGRFRNTEAFF. The CDR3 DNA reads as TGCGCCAGCACCCTGGAGGGAAGGTTCCGGAACACTGAAGCTTTCTTT.

There are a few counts of this clonotype. V gene TRBV12-3 or TRBV12-4 combines with J gene TRBJ2-3, with TRBD1 identical over 9 bases. The trim removed 5 bases at V and 0 bases at J, leaving 3 bases unmatched. This CDR3 has 15 amino acids. The CDR3 nucleotides are TGTGCCAGCAGTAGGACAGGGGACAGCACAGATACGCAGTATTTT. It codes for CASSRTGDSTDTQYF.

The chain employs TRBV6-2 or TRBV6-3 and TRBJ1-2; D ambiguous. The V end was cut by 1 base, the J end by 8 bases, with 17 bases between. CDR1 and CDR2 from the germline V gene are MNHEY and SVGEGT. This CDR3 has 15 amino acids. CDR3 in DNA: TGTGCCAGCAGTTACTATACCGAGAGAGAAGGCGGCTACACCTTC. Translating gives CASSYYTEREGGYTF.

This clonotype was counted many times. This chain links TRBV10-3 with TRBJ2-3; no firm D call. Germline V CDR1 and CDR2: ENHRY, SYGVKD. This CDR3 contains 12 residues. V lost 4 bases, J lost 1 base, and 3 bases lay in between. In DNA, the CDR3 is TGTGCCATCAGTGCCGGCACAGATACGCAGTATTTT. Protein sequence: CAISAGTDTQYF.

In its sample, this clonotype was seen many times. This rearrangement joins TRBV27 to TRBJ2-1; TRBD2 aligns across 9 bases. The germline CDR1 and CDR2 sequences are MNHEY and SMNVEV (reference sequence). J lost 3 bases, V lost 5 bases, and 8 bases had no gene match. The length of the CDR3 is 16 residues. CDR3 region: CASSPKRGEFYNEQFF. The CDR3 DNA reads TGTGCCAGCAGTCCCAAGCGGGGGGAGTTCTACAATGAGCAGTTCTTC.

This clonotype was recorded many times. V is TRBV19 and J is TRBJ2-3; possible D gene TRBD1, 6 bases. This CDR3 contains 12 residues. The V gene's germline CDR1 is LNHDA and CDR2 SQIVND (reference sequence). The V gene lost 5 bases and the J gene lost 6 bases, with 9 bases spanning the gap. The CDR3: CASSPGEDTQYF. The CDR3 DNA is TGTGCCAGTAGTCCAGGGGAGGATACGCAGTATTTT.

This clonotype was picked up many times. This chain uses TRBV7-2 with TRBJ1-2; D uncertain. This CDR3 contains 15 residues. Per the germline V gene, CDR1 is SGHTA and CDR2 is FQGNSA. Trimming cost V 5 bases and J 2 bases, with 15 bases left between them. CDR3 residues: CASSPAPPLNYGYTF. CDR3 coding DNA: TGTGCCAGCAGCCCCGCCCCCCCCTTGAACTATGGCTACACCTTC.